Below, 18 T cell receptor beta chains from the same sample are listed, as sequenced in a study of spatial heterogeneity in lung cancer. TCRdb re-called the 5' RACE reads with MiXCR, one entry per CDR3 protein. The profile covers 50,000 to 65,000 distinct CDR3 sequences, with more than 6.5% appearing a single time and 2.9% taken by the ten largest. Documented time point: sample taken at primary tumor resection. Whole RNA from tumor, nontumor lung or frozen PBMC was sequenced unsorted. This specimen consisted of PBMCs, obtained at surgery. These receptors all stem from a female donor with early-stage non-small cell lung cancer.

This clonotype has a handful of counts. CDR3 sequence reads: CASNSGVSYNEQFF. CDR3 in DNA: TGCGCCAGCAATAGCGGGGTTTCCTACAATGAGCAGTTCTTC. The gene calls are TRBV5-1 and TRBJ2-1; 8 positions agree with TRBD2. The germline V gene has CDR1 SGHRS and CDR2 YFSETQ. J was trimmed by 1 base and V by 6 bases; bases with no gene match: 3. The CDR3 covers 14 residues.

This chain links TRBV6-2 or TRBV6-3 with TRBJ1-5; D unresolved. Trimming stripped 0 bases from V and 3 bases from J, with 9 bases between. Germline CDR1 and CDR2: MNHEY and SVGEGT. This CDR3 is 15 amino acids long. In nucleotides, the CDR3 is TGTGCCAGCAGTTACTCGAGGCAAGTCAATCAGCCCCAGCATTTT. Its translation: CASSYSRQVNQPQHF.

This clonotype was seen more than once but under ten times. The V and J genes are TRBV2 and TRBJ2-1; D might be TRBD1 (5 bases). Germline CDR1 is SNHLY and CDR2 is FYNNEI. The CDR3 runs 13 residues. V was shortened by 7 bases and J by 6 bases, with 13 bases between the two germline ends. The CDR3 region is CASTQGRLNEQFF. The CDR3 region has the DNA TGTGCCAGCACTCAGGGTAGGCTCAATGAGCAGTTCTTC.

The chain employs TRBV20-1 and TRBJ2-1; maybe TRBD2 (5 bases). In germline, CDR1 is DFQATT, CDR2 SNEGSKA (reference sequence). V lost 0 bases to trimming and J lost 0 bases, with 9 bases between them. CDR3 length equals 15 residues. The CDR3 region is CSARDPGSSYNEQFF. DNA of the CDR3: TGCAGTGCTAGAGATCCGGGGAGCTCCTACAATGAGCAGTTCTTC.

This clonotype was observed at least ten times. The chain uses TRBV3-1 and TRBJ1-4; no clear D gene. CDR1 is LGHDT, CDR2 YNNKEL, per germline (reference sequence). The CDR3 is made up of 15 amino acids. V was trimmed by 6 bases and J by 5 bases, leaving 16 bases between them. CDR3 residues: CASSPNQGGNEKLFF. CDR3 DNA: TGTGCCAGCAGTCCAAATCAAGGCGGGAATGAAAAACTGTTTTTT.

At least ten counts were recorded for this clonotype. The chain carries TRBV28 and TRBJ1-5; D not resolved. V lost 3 bases and J lost 2, with 14 bases in between. In germline, CDR1 is MDHEN, CDR2 SYDVKM. The CDR3 totals 16 residues. CDR3 DNA sequence: TGTGCCAGCAGTTTTGCCCCGTCGAGCGGCAATCAGCCCCAGCATTTT. Protein product: CASSFAPSSGNQPQHF.

This clonotype was recorded at least ten times. V is TRBV2 and J is TRBJ2-7; D not resolved. The CDR3 spans 15 residues. In germline, CDR1 is SNHLY, CDR2 FYNNEI. Trimming cost V 1 base and J 2 bases, with 12 bases left between them. CDR3 in amino acids: CASSEGLPTTYEQYF. The CDR3 bases are TGTGCCAGCAGTGAAGGTCTCCCGACCACCTACGAGCAGTACTTC.

This clonotype has a count of ten or more. The chain has TRBV23-1 and TRBJ2-2, with D perhaps assigned TRBD1 or TRBD2 (5 bases each). TRBV23-1 is an ORF for which the function is uncertain. The CDR3 has 15 amino acids. The V end lost 4 bases, the J end lost 4 bases, and 13 bases lay between the germline ends. CDR3 amino acids: CASSPSGRGTGELFF. CDR3 nucleotide sequence: TGCGCCAGCAGTCCGTCGGGACGAGGCACCGGGGAGCTGTTTTTT.

The J gene is TRBJ2-3, the V gene TRBV12-3 or TRBV12-4; D uncertain. The germline V and J ends were trimmed by 1 base and 1 base, with 3 bases remaining between them. The CDR3 is made up of 13 amino acids. The CDR3 bases are TGTGCCAGCAGTTTAGAGGGCACAGATACGCAGTATTTT. Translation: CASSLEGTDTQYF.

The sample holds a few counts of this clonotype. The chain recombines TRBV5-1 with TRBJ2-1; D possibly matches TRBD1 or TRBD2 (6 bases each). V lost 4 bases and J lost 7, with 15 bases in between. CDR3 length equals 14 residues. In germline, CDR1 is SGHRS, CDR2 YFSETQ. CDR3 nucleotide sequence: TGCGCCAGCAGCCCCTGGGGGGCCGTTAATGAGCAGTTCTTC. Translating it yields CASSPWGAVNEQFF. Full variable domain (rest looked up from reference TRBV5-1 and TRBJ2-1): KAGVTQTPRYLIKTRGQQVTLSCSPISGHRSVSWYQQTPGQGLQFLFEYFSETQRNKGNFPGRFSGRQFSNSRSEMNVSTLELGDSALYLCASSPWGAVNEQFFGPGTRLTVL.

This clonotype has only a few counts. The J gene is TRBJ2-1, the V gene TRBV3-1; 12 nucleotides line up with TRBD2. Germline CDR1 is LGHDT and CDR2 is YNNKEL (reference sequence). V was pared by 4 bases and J by 5 bases, with 3 bases of the junction left unmatched. The CDR3 totals 15 residues. CDR3 bases: TGTGCCAGCAGCCCCCGACTAGCGGGGGACAATGAGCAGTTCTTC. Its protein product is CASSPRLAGDNEQFF.

This clonotype was detected ten times or more. This sequence joins TRBV5-1 and TRBJ2-7, with D possibly being TRBD1 (5 bases). The V gene lost 4 bases and the J gene lost 3 bases, with 14 bases spanning the gap. The CDR3 is made up of 14 amino acids. Germline CDR1 is SGHRS and CDR2 is YFSETQ. DNA of the CDR3: TGCGCCAGCAGCGCCAGACAGCAAAACTACGAGCAGTACTTC. This encodes CASSARQQNYEQYF.

This clonotype appeared many times. The chain is built from TRBV20-1 and TRBJ1-3; the D is unclear. The V and J ends lost 6 bases and 4 bases respectively, with 13 bases between them. The CDR3 extends over 13 amino acids. Germline loops: CDR1 DFQATT, CDR2 SNEGSKA (reference sequence). The CDR3 spells CSAVESGGNTIYF. For the CDR3, the DNA is TGCAGTGCCGTTGAGAGCGGAGGAAACACCATATATTTT.

This clonotype was detected ten times or more. The chain links TRBV5-1 to TRBJ2-3; D is unclear. Between the trimmed V and J ends, which lost 1 base and 1 base, there was a span of 13 bases. This CDR3 is 16 amino acids long. Germline loops: CDR1 SGHRS, CDR2 YFSETQ. CDR3 residues: CASSLLGNHGTDTQYF. The CDR3 DNA follows: TGCGCCAGCAGCTTGTTGGGGAACCACGGCACAGATACGCAGTATTTT.

This clonotype appeared many times. The rearrangement links TRBV29-1 to TRBJ2-3; D is unresolved. The CDR3 extends over 12 amino acids. Germline V gives CDR1 SQVTM, CDR2 ANQGSEA. V was shortened by 3 bases and J by 4 bases, with 8 bases between the two germline ends. Written as DNA, the CDR3 is TGCAGCGTTGAGGCAGGCCCAGATACGCAGTATTTT. Translation: CSVEAGPDTQYF.

This clonotype was seen repeatedly, ten times or more. The V gene is TRBV5-1, the J gene TRBJ2-5, with D perhaps TRBD2 (7 bases). CDR1 and CDR2 (germline): SGHRS, YFSETQ. The CDR3 is 15 amino acids. The V end was cut by 6 bases, the J end by 4 bases, with 19 bases between. The CDR3 loop is CASKLQGGGRETQYF. In DNA form, the CDR3 reads TGCGCCAGCAAACTTCAAGGGGGGGGCCGAGAGACCCAGTACTTC.

This chain links TRBV28 with TRBJ1-5; D unclear. Germline V gene data show CDR1 as MDHEN and CDR2 as SYDVKM. The CDR3 spans 15 residues. V was clipped by 6 bases and J by 1 base, with 13 bases between them. The CDR3 nucleotides read TGTGCCAGCAGGGGCAGCTTGGGAAGCAATCAGCCCCAGCATTTT. Translation: CASRGSLGSNQPQHF.

There are many counts of this clonotype. V usage is TRBV20-1 and J usage is TRBJ1-4; D remains ambiguous. The CDR3 totals 15 residues. The germline CDR1 and CDR2 sequences are DFQATT and SNEGSKA (reference sequence). V shed 5 bases and J shed 8 bases, with 21 bases lying between them. The CDR3 DNA reads as TGCAGTGCTCGTGTTGAGGGCCCCGCTATCGAAAAACTGTTTTTT. Translation gives CSARVEGPAIEKLFF.